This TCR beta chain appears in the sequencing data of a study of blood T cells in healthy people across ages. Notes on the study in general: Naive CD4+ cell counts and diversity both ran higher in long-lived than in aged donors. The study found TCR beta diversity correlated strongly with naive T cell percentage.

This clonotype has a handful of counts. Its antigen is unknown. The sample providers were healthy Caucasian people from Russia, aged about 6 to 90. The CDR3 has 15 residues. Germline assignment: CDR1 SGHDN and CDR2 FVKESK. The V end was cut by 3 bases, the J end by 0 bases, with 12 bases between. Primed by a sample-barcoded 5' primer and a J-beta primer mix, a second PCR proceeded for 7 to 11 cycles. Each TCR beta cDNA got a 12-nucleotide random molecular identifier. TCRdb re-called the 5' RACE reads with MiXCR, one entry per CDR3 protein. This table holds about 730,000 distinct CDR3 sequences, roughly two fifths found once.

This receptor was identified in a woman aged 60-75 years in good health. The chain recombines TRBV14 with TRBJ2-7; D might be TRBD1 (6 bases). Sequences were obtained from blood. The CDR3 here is CASSHLRDNSYEQYF. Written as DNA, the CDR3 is TGTGCCAGCAGCCACCTCCGGGACAACTCCTACGAGCAGTACTTC.